This entry describes one TCR beta chain. Antigen unknown. This entry is derived from a study of T cells in Graves' hyperthyroidism and ophthalmopathy. The study's findings and limits: By a 13 V-J model, ophthalmopathy was set apart from stable hyperthyroidism. Appearing also in blood were most of the thyroid clonotypes expanded above 0.001. It was a median roughly 6.5 months before onset that the model predicted ophthalmopathy.

TCR beta CDR3 sequences were amplified from RNA transcripts. The TCR CDR3 first-round RT-PCR relied on the HTBI primer set. Each CDR3 protein is one row after TCRdb ran MiXCR on the multiplex PCR reads. The table lists 650,000 to 800,000 distinct CDR3 sequences, approximately 42% of them singletons. Trimming shortened V by 6 bases and J by 4 bases, and 12 bases separated the two germline ends. Per germline, CDR1 MNHEY and CDR2 SVGAGI. This CDR3 has 13 residues. The material sequenced was peripheral blood or thyroid tissue (not recorded which). The sequence came from an adult man with Graves' disease, either hyperthyroidism or ophthalmopathy (not recorded which). This chain connects TRBV6-5 to TRBJ1-1; D is unclear. In DNA, the CDR3 is TGTGCCAGCAGAGCCATGGGGTCCACTGAAGCTTTCTTT. Its protein product is CASRAMGSTEAFF.